This TCR beta chain was captured by sequencing in a study of T cell repertoires in cytomegalovirus infection. Study-wide context: Indicated by public TCR beta signatures were CMV infection and matching HLA type. General study points: The cumulative frequency of public TCR beta families distinguished individuals who carried CMV together with the relevant HLA. What dominated the ex vivo response were HLA-C-restricted CMV-specific TCR beta clonotypes.

This clonotype came up a few times. Its target is not known. TCRdb processed the reads anew with MiXCR; each CDR3 protein has one entry. The sample comprises about 260,000 distinct CDR3 sequences, around 13% of which are singletons, and roughly 8.9% rests with the top ten. Trimming stripped 2 bases from V and 0 bases from J, with 13 bases between. This CDR3 comprises 17 residues. Germline CDR1 LNHNV, CDR2 YYDKDF (reference sequence). The gene calls are TRBV15 and TRBJ2-2; weak D call: TRBD1 (5 bases). This receptor was taken from a human donor in good health (CMV status not recorded). Some clones in this sample may be carry-over from other donors' samples. The sample comprised PBMCs. For the CDR3, the DNA is TGTGCCACCAGCAGATACAGACAGCGCGCGAACACCGGGGAGCTGTTTTTT. Encoded protein: CATSRYRQRANTGELFF.